This TCR beta chain was obtained from a study of glioma-infiltrating T cells after dendritic cell vaccination (dated by TCRdb to between 2015 and 2016). General notes on the study: A cohort of roughly 15 glioblastoma patients from Phase I and II dendritic cell vaccination trials was included, of whom 9 were newly diagnosed and 6 had recurrent disease. Three intradermal dendritic cell vaccine injections were administered to patients at biweekly intervals in the arm below the axilla. In glioblastoma patients vaccinated with dendritic cells, deep sequencing of TCR beta CDR3 regions served to measure the amount of tumor-infiltrating lymphocytes and to compare repertoires between tumor and blood. Autologous tumor lysate-pulsed dendritic cell vaccination was administered to the patients between about 2003 and 2013. The vaccine consisted of monocyte-derived dendritic cells cultured about 7 days with IL-4 and GM-CSF, then pulsed overnight with autologous tumor lysate. TCR sequencing metrics, including TIL content and tumor-blood repertoire overlap, were correlated with survival after dendritic cell vaccination.

To note about this clone: The antigen this receptor binds is unknown. Base qualities are missing; no much larger clone stands one base away.

Using the immunoSEQ assay, TCRB CDR3 regions were amplified from 2 micrograms of genomic DNA, or from all available DNA when less than that was on hand. The multiplex PCR relied on 60 forward primers for TCR V beta segments and 13 reverse primers for J beta segments. To estimate the number of reads per starting template, synthetic control templates were added to each sample at limiting dilution. Reads of 87 bp were generated by sequencing on the Illumina HiSeq System. For the original study's pipeline: PCR and sequencing errors were removed by a nearest neighbor algorithm that merged closely related sequences. TCR overlap was measured as the percentage of unique tumor TCR beta sequences that were also present in the peripheral blood of the same patient. Entries here come from immuneACCESS through TCRdb and include only in-frame sequences with V and J called. Some clones fail to appear in such tables; in the studies checked, an unresolved V gene covers under half of the shortfall, and the cause of the remainder is unknown. That table furnishes V, J and clone size, whereas the DNA furnished D and trimming. This sample has 95,000 or so clones in its table, and 70% to 90% of those were observed once. Less than 3% of the sample is in the top ten clones.

Selection of patients required sufficient residual fresh-frozen tumor tissue and over two years of available survival data. An isocitrate dehydrogenase mutation was not carried by any of the glioblastoma patients, although molecular status was otherwise variable. PBMC were collected before vaccination, two weeks after the third vaccination, and at tumor progression if progression occurred. The Qiagen DNeasy Blood extraction Kit was used to extract genomic DNA. Study-level results and caveats: The cohort was small and heterogeneous, and full blood and tumor sets were available for few patients, with initial-recurrent tumor pairs available for even fewer patients. No direct relationship between TCR clonality and survival was found, suggesting a diverse polyclonal response may matter. The TCR overlap response model with three groups was called speculative and said to need prospective validation. Higher estimated pretreatment TIL content predicted longer time to progression and overall survival after dendritic cell vaccination.

Including cysteine and phenylalanine, the CDR3 has 14 amino acids. Only CDR3 DNA remains: 42 bases, in frame from the first base. Cut back by 6 bases and 8 bases, the V and J ends lie 19 bases apart. For CDR1 and CDR2, the germline V gene (reference sequence) lists GTSNPN and SVGIG. Here the sequenced sample was blood, taken before dendritic cell vaccination. This receptor was taken from a human donor with glioblastoma. The sequence joins TRBV30 to TRBJ1-4; perhaps TRBD1 is the D gene, with 6 bases matching. In nucleotides, the sequence is TGTGCCTGCAATATTCAGGGGTTAGGAGAAAAACTGTTTTTT. This yields the protein CACNIQGLGEKLFF.